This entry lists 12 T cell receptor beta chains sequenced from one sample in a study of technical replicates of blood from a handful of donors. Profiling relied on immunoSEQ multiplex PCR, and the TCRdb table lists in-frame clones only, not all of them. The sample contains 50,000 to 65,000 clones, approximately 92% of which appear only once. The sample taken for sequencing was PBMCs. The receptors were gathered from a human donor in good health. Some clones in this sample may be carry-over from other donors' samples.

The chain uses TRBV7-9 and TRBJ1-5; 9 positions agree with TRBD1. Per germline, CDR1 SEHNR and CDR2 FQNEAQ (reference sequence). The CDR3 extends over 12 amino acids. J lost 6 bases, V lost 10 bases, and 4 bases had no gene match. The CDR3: CATQGAGQPQHF. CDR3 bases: TGTGCCACACAGGGGGCCGGTCAGCCCCAGCATTTT.

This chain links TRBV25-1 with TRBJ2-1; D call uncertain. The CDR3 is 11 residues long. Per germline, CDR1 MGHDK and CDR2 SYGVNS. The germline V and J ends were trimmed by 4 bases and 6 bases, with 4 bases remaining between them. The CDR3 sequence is CASSGGNEQFF. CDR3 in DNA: TGTGCCAGCAGTGGAGGCAATGAGCAGTTCTTC.

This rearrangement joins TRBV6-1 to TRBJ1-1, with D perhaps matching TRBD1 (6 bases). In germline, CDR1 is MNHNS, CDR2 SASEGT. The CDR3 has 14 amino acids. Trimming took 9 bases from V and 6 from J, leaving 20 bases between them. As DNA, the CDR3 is TGTGCCAGTCCAGGGGATTTCGCCTCGGCTGAAGCTTTCTTT. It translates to CASPGDFASAEAFF.

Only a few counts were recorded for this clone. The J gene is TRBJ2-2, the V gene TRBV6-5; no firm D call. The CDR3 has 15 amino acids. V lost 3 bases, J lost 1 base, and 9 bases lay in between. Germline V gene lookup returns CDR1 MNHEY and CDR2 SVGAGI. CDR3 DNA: TGTGCCAGCAGTTATTCAGTGAAGAACACCGGGGAGCTGTTTTTT. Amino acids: CASSYSVKNTGELFF.

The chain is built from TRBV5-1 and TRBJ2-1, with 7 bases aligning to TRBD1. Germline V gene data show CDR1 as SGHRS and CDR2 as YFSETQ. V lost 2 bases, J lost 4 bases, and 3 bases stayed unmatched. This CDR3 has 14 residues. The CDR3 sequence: CASSLRQGYNEQFF. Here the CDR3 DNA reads TGCGCCAGCAGCTTACGACAGGGATACAATGAGCAGTTCTTC.

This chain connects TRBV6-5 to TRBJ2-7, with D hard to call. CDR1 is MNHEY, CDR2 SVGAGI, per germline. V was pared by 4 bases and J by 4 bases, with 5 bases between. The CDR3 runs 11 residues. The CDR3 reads CASSSRYEQYF. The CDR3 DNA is TGTGCCAGCAGTTCCCGTTACGAGCAGTACTTC.

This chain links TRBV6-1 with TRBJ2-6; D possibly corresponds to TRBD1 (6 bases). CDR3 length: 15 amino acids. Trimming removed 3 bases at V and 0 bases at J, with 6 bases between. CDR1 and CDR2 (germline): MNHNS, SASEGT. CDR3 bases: TGTGCCAGCAGTGAGGACAGCTCTGGGGCCAACGTCCTGACTTTC. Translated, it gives CASSEDSSGANVLTF.

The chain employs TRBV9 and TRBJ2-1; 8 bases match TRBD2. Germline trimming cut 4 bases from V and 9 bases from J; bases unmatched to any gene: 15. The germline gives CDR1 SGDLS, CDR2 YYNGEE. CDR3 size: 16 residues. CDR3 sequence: CASSPPGLAGSSEQFF. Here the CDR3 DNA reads TGTGCCAGCAGCCCCCCGGGGCTAGCGGGTTCGAGTGAGCAGTTCTTC.

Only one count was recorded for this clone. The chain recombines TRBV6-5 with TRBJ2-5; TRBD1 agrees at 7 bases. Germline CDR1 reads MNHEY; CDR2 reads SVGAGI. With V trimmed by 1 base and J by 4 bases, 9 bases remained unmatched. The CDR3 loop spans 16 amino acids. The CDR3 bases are TGTGCCAGCAGTTACTTCGCGAGACAGGGTCGAGAGACCCAGTACTTC. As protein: CASSYFARQGRETQYF.

The CDR3 region is CSVGASDYEQYF. The CDR3 DNA sequence: TGCAGCGTTGGGGCGTCCGACTACGAGCAGTACTTC. The gene calls are TRBV29-1 and TRBJ2-7; D not certain. The CDR3 totals 12 residues. Germline CDR1 reads SQVTM; CDR2 reads ANQGSEA. The ends were cut back, 4 bases at V and 3 bases at J, with 10 bases in the middle.

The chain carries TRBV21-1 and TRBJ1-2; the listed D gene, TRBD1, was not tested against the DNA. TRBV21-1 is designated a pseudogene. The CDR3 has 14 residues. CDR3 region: CASSDGTGGYGYTF. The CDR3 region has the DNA TGTGCCAGCAGCGATGGGACAGGGGGCTATGGCTACACCTTC.

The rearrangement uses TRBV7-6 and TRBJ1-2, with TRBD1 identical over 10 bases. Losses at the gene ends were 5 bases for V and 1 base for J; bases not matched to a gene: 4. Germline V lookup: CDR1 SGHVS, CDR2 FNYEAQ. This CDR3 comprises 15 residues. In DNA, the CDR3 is TGTGCCAGCAGCAGTGGACAGGGGGTTAACTATGGCTACACCTTC. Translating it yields CASSSGQGVNYGYTF.